The text below deals with one T cell receptor beta chain. Its target is not known. The sample comes from a study of identical twins. Points from the study as a whole: The abundant beta clonotypes from cord blood had fewer insertions, and memory repertoires had none of this.

TCRdb analysed the 5' RACE reads with MiXCR anew, one entry per CDR3 protein. The sample carries roughly 540,000 distinct CDR3 sequences, 20% to 25% recorded once. V was shortened by 6 bases and J by 4 bases, with 18 bases between the two germline ends. In germline, CDR1 is SQVTM, CDR2 ANQGSEA. The CDR3 runs 14 residues. These same records also appear under a second study, on T cells expressing NK-cell markers.

The sequence derives from a woman aged 18-29 years in good health. Sequencing input: CD4+ T cells sorted from blood. The rearrangement links TRBV29-1 to TRBJ1-2, with D hard to call. CDR3 in DNA: TGCAGCGTGGGTCTTTATGATTCAACCTATGGCTACACCTTC. Protein product: CSVGLYDSTYGYTF.